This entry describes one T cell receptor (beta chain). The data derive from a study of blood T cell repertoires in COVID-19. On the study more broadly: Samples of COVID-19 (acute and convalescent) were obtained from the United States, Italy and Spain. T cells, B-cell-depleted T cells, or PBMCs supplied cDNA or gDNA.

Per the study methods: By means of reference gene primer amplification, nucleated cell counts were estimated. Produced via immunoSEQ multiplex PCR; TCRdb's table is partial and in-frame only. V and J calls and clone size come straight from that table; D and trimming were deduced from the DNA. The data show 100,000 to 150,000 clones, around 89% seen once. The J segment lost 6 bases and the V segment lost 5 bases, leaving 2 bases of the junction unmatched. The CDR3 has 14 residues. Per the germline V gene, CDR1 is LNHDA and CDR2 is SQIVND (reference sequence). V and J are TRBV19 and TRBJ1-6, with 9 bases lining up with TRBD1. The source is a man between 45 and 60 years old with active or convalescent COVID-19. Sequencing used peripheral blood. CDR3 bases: TGTGCCAGTAGTTTGGGACAGGGTAATTCACCCCTCCACTTT. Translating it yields CASSLGQGNSPLHF.